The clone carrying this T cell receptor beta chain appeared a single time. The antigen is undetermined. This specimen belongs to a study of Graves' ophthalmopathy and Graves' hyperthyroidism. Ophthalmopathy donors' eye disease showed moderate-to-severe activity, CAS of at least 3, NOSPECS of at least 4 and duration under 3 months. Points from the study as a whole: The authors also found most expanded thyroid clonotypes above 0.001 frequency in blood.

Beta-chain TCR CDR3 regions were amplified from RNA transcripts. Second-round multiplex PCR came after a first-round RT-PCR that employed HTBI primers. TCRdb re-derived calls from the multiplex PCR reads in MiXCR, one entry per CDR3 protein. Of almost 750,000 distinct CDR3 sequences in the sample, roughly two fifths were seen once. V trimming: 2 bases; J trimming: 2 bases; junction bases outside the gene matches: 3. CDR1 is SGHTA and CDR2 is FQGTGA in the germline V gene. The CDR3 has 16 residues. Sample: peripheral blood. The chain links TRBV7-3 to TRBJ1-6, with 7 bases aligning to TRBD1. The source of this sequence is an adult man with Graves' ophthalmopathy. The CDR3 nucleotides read TGTGCCAGCAGCTTAGGGCAGGGGGCCTATAATTCACCCCTCCACTTT. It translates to CASSLGQGAYNSPLHF. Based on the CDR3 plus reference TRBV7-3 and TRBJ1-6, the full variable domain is GAGVSQTPSNKVTEKGKYVELRCDPISGHTALYWYRQSLGQGPEFLIYFQGTGAADDSGLPNDRFFAVRPEGSVSTLKIQRTERGDSAVYLCASSLGQGAYNSPLHFGNGTRLTVT.